This TCR beta chain originates from a study of tumor and adjacent non-tumor tissue in lung cancer. Across the study: Histology: about a dozen adenocarcinoma, a couple of squamous cell carcinoma, 1 small cell lung cancer. Samples averaged about 4.2 million productive TCRbeta reads each. General study results and limits: Shorter survival was associated with higher TCR diversity in tumors. Compared with tumor, normal lung showed significantly lower TCR diversity.

No cell sorting was done before RNA was extracted from the tissue. Distant lung tissue was collected more than 3 cm away from the tumor edge. The CDR3 contains 14 residues. The germline CDR1 and CDR2 sequences are SGHNT and YYREEE (reference sequence). Losses at the gene ends were 1 base for V and 7 bases for J; bases not matched to a gene: 2. TCRbeta libraries were built with three rounds of nested PCR, modified from ARM-PCR. TCRdb reprocessed the multiplex PCR reads with MiXCR, giving one entry per CDR3 protein. Among 94,000 or so distinct CDR3 sequences listed, roughly 77% were seen once. Turning to this clonotype: Its antigen remains unidentified.

V gene TRBV5-4 combines with J gene TRBJ1-6; 7 bases line up with TRBD1. This clonotype originated in a woman aged 50 to 65 with non-small cell lung cancer. Sequences were obtained from distant non-tumor lung tissue. The CDR3 loop reads CASSLIRGNSPLHF. CDR3 sequence (DNA): TGTGCCAGCAGCTTGATCAGGGGGAATTCACCCCTCCACTTT.